The following is a TCR beta chain sequence with its context. The data were obtained in a study of T-cell memory formation after mild COVID-19. Libraries for TCRalpha and TCRbeta carried sample barcodes and unique molecular identifiers via 5'RACE. MiXCR was run by TCRdb on the 5' RACE reads, yielding one entry per CDR3 protein. This table has a few hundred thousand distinct CDR3 sequences, more than 20% appearing once. CDR1 and CDR2 (germline): ENHRY, SYGVKD. V shed 4 bases and J 4 bases; nucleotides not matched to a gene: 18. The CDR3 runs 19 residues. This clonotype was sampled from an adult woman who had mild COVID-19 (a few samples of this study predate the infection). Cell type and time point are not known. Sequencing was done on a sample of PBMCs or a T cell subset sorted from them (not recorded which). The chain employs TRBV10-3 and TRBJ2-3, with 9 positions matching TRBD1. CDR3 bases: TGTGCCATCAGTGCACCGCGAGGTTCCGGGACAGGGAAGGCAGATACGCAGTATTTT. Translating gives CAISAPRGSGTGKADTQYF.